The next 21 T cell receptor beta chains were all read from a single sample in a study of cytomegalovirus exposure and HLA in healthy donors. The PCR employed 60 Vbeta primers together with 13 Jbeta primers. Assay: immunoSEQ multiplex PCR; the TCRdb copy retains only in-frame clones and omits some. This sample has about 200,000 clones, with approximately 79% found just once. The sample taken for sequencing was PBMCs. Receptor source: a man aged 45 to 65 in good health and CMV-seronegative.

The chain couples TRBV18 to TRBJ2-5, with D unclear. This CDR3 has 13 amino acids. Between the trimmed V and J ends, which lost 0 bases and 5 bases, there was a span of 7 bases. The germline CDR1 and CDR2 sequences are KGHSH and LQKENI. The CDR3 loop is CASSPPARETQYF. DNA for the CDR3: TGTGCCAGCTCACCACCCGCACGGGAGACCCAGTACTTC.

The chain has TRBV30 and TRBJ2-2, with 11 nucleotides matching TRBD2. This CDR3 comprises 15 residues. V dropped 1 base and J dropped 7; count of bases not matched to a gene: 5. Germline-derived CDR1 and CDR2 are GTSNPN and SVGIG (reference sequence). CDR3 in DNA: TGTGCCTGGAGTGAGGGACTAGCGGTACTCGGGGAGCTGTTTTTT. Amino acids: CAWSEGLAVLGELFF.

V and J are TRBV18 and TRBJ2-1; D is uncertain. Germline loops: CDR1 KGHSH, CDR2 LQKENI. Between the trimmed V and J ends, which lost 5 bases and 6 bases, there was a span of 14 bases. The CDR3 is 14 residues long. CDR3 nucleotide sequence: TGTGCCAGCTCATCCCCGACTGGAGTCAATGAGCAGTTCTTC. Translating it yields CASSSPTGVNEQFF.

The V and J genes are TRBV28 and TRBJ1-5; 12 bases map to TRBD1. Losses at the gene ends were 2 bases for V and 6 bases for J; bases not matched to a gene: 2. In germline, CDR1 is MDHEN, CDR2 SYDVKM. The CDR3 extends over 15 amino acids. The CDR3, as DNA: TGTGCCAGCAGTTTAGGGACAGGGGGCGGTCAGCCCCAGCATTTT. Protein: CASSLGTGGGQPQHF. The variable domain in full, with the rest retrieved from reference TRBV28 and TRBJ1-5, is DVKVTQSSRYLVKRTGEKVFLECVQDMDHENMFWYRQDPGLGLRLIYFSYDVKMKEKGDIPEGYSVSREKKERFSLILESASTNQTSMYLCASSLGTGGGQPQHFGDGTRLSIL.

This chain links TRBV10-2 with TRBJ2-3, with 7 bases fitting TRBD1. Trimming removed 6 bases from V and 2 bases from J; junction bases left unmatched: 5. The CDR3 contains 14 residues. Germline V gene data show CDR1 as WSHSY and CDR2 as SAAADI. The CDR3 nucleotides are TGCGCCAGCAGGGGGGACAGATTCACAGATACGCAGTATTTT. Protein: CASRGDRFTDTQYF.

The genes are TRBV10-2 and TRBJ1-2, with D perhaps TRBD1 (6 bases). The CDR3 sequence is 13 residues long. From germline, CDR1 is WSHSY and CDR2 SAAADI. Trimming shortened V by 5 bases and J by 2 bases, and 9 bases separated the two germline ends. CDR3: CASSFQGNYGYTF. In nucleotides, the CDR3 is TGCGCCAGCAGTTTTCAGGGGAACTATGGCTACACCTTC.

This chain links TRBV7-8 with TRBJ1-1; a possible D gene is TRBD1 (5 bases). Trimming stripped 1 base from V and 2 bases from J, with 11 bases between. The CDR3 has 15 residues. Germline CDR1 and CDR2: SGHVS and FQNEAQ. CDR3 residues: CASSLEGQANTEAFF. CDR3 coding DNA: TGTGCCAGCAGCTTAGAAGGACAAGCCAACACTGAAGCTTTCTTT.

The chain couples TRBV5-1 to TRBJ2-7, with D maybe TRBD2 (5 bases). The CDR3 is made up of 13 amino acids. Germline V gives CDR1 SGHRS, CDR2 YFSETQ. V was trimmed by 4 bases and J by 2 bases, leaving 10 bases between them. CDR3 in amino acids: CASSGLRTYEQYF. In DNA, the CDR3 is TGCGCCAGCAGCGGACTCCGAACCTACGAGCAGTACTTC.

The chain recombines TRBV11-3 with TRBJ1-3, with 7 bases lining up with TRBD1. Per germline, CDR1 SGHNT and CDR2 YENEEA. J was trimmed by 4 bases and V by 5 bases; bases with no gene match: 5. The CDR3 has 14 residues. For the CDR3, the DNA is TGTGCCAGCAGCATGACAGGGATCGGAAACACCATATATTTT. It encodes CASSMTGIGNTIYF.

The genes are TRBV10-3 and TRBJ1-2; D may be TRBD1 (5 bases). Per germline, CDR1 ENHRY and CDR2 SYGVKD. The CDR3 loop spans 12 amino acids. The V end lost 8 bases, the J end lost 8 bases, and 15 bases lay between the germline ends. CDR3 loop: CAIFAGLDGYTF. DNA for the CDR3: TGTGCCATCTTTGCAGGGCTCGACGGCTACACCTTC.

This clone showed up just a few times. The J gene is TRBJ2-1, the V gene TRBV27, with TRBD1 identical over 7 bases. This CDR3 region has 15 residues. The V segment lost 2 bases and the J segment 0 bases; nucleotides outside the gene matches: 1. Germline V gives CDR1 MNHEY, CDR2 SMNVEV (reference sequence). Here the CDR3 reads CASSLDRASYNEQFF. The DNA of the CDR3 is TGTGCCAGCAGTTTAGACAGGGCCTCCTACAATGAGCAGTTCTTC.

V usage is TRBV12-2 and J usage is TRBJ2-7; TRBD2 is taken as the D call from the table, unchecked against the DNA. TRBV12-2 is marked as a pseudogene. The CDR3 has 15 residues. CDR3 sequence: CASPSSGSSTYEQYF. The CDR3 region has the DNA TGTGCAAGTCCCAGTAGCGGGAGTTCCACCTACGAGCAGTACTTC.

V usage is TRBV25-1 and J usage is TRBJ2-1, with D possibly TRBD2 on 5 matching bases. The germline V gene encodes CDR1 MGHDK and CDR2 SYGVNS. V dropped 5 bases and J dropped 5 bases, with 10 bases sitting between them. CDR3 length: 13 amino acids. Here the CDR3 reads CASSPGLHNEQFF. CDR3 in DNA: TGTGCCAGCAGTCCAGGACTCCACAATGAGCAGTTCTTC.

The genes are TRBV14 and TRBJ2-3; 9 nucleotides align to TRBD2. The length of the CDR3 is 16 residues. Losses at the gene ends were 1 base for V and 2 bases for J; bases not matched to a gene: 4. Germline V gene data show CDR1 as SGHDN and CDR2 as FVKESK. The DNA of the CDR3 is TGTGCCAGCAGCCAAGGGCGGGAGGGTTTCACAGATACGCAGTATTTT. Translating gives CASSQGREGFTDTQYF.

The rearrangement joins TRBV30 to TRBJ2-2; no firm D call. This CDR3 comprises 14 residues. The V gene lost 5 bases and the J gene lost 0 bases, with 10 bases spanning the gap. Germline CDR1 and CDR2: GTSNPN and SVGIG (reference sequence). The CDR3 reads CAWGWATNTGELFF. DNA of the CDR3: TGTGCCTGGGGCTGGGCGACGAACACCGGGGAGCTGTTTTTT.

This clone appeared a few times. CDR3 protein: CASSLGGDEQYF. CDR3 nucleotide sequence: TGTGCCAGCAGCTTAGGAGGGGACGAGCAGTACTTC. This chain links TRBV7-3 with TRBJ2-5; tentatively, D is TRBD2 (6 bases). The J call is in doubt because the DNA end fits TRBJ2-7 better. This CDR3 is 12 amino acids long. Germline V gene lookup returns CDR1 SGHTA and CDR2 FQGTGA.

The chain joins TRBV30 to TRBJ2-1; D remains ambiguous. V shed 3 bases and J shed 14 bases, with 14 bases lying between them. Germline V gene lookup returns CDR1 GTSNPN and CDR2 SVGIG (reference sequence). This CDR3 spans 11 amino acids. The CDR3 nucleotides are TGTGCCTGGAGCGTCCTCAGAATTGAGTTCTTC. The encoded protein is CAWSVLRIEFF.

The table lists this clone with a count of one. V usage is TRBV5-1 and J usage is TRBJ2-1, with TRBD2 identical over 8 bases. Per the germline V gene, CDR1 is SGHRS and CDR2 is YFSETQ. This CDR3 has 16 amino acids. V lost 0 bases to trimming and J lost 7 bases; unmatched junction nucleotides: 9. Here the CDR3 DNA reads TGCGCCAGCAGCTTGGCGTTAGCGGGACTGGGGAATGAGCAGTTCTTC. Translated, it gives CASSLALAGLGNEQFF.

This chain uses TRBV7-9 with TRBJ1-5; 8 bases align to TRBD1. Germline V lookup: CDR1 SEHNR, CDR2 FQNEAQ (reference sequence). V lost 3 bases to trimming and J lost 1 base; unmatched junction nucleotides: 5. The CDR3 is 16 amino acids. The CDR3 region has the DNA TGTGCCAGCAGCTTGTGGCAGGGGGCGAGCAATCAGCCCCAGCATTTT. It specifies CASSLWQGASNQPQHF. The whole variable domain, remainder taken from reference TRBV7-9 and TRBJ1-5, is DTGVSQNPRHKITKRGQNVTFRCDPISEHNRLYWYRQTLGQGPEFLTYFQNEAQLEKSRLLSDRFSAERPKGSFSTLEIQRTEQGDSAMYLCASSLWQGASNQPQHFGDGTRLSIL.

The CDR3 region has the DNA TGTGCCAGCAGCTTAGCAACAGGGGGACAGGGGACCTGCACCTTC. Its protein product is CASSLATGGQGTCTF. This chain uses TRBV7-8 with TRBJ1-2, with 10 positions matching TRBD1. V shed 0 bases, J shed 13 bases, and the junction held 11 bases outside the gene matches. In germline, CDR1 is SGHVS, CDR2 FQNEAQ. The CDR3 consists of 15 residues.

CDR3 DNA sequence: TGTGCCAGCCGGGCGGGAGCCCCCTACGAGCAGTACTTC. Encoded protein: CASRAGAPYEQYF. The chain uses TRBV2 and TRBJ2-7; 7 nucleotides align to TRBD2. The germline gives CDR1 SNHLY, CDR2 FYNNEI. The length of the CDR3 is 13 residues. V shed 8 bases and J 2 bases; nucleotides not matched to a gene: 6.